This T cell receptor beta chain was sequenced for a study of cytomegalovirus exposure and HLA in healthy donors. The PCR was carried out with 60 Vbeta primers and 13 Jbeta primers. Assay: immunoSEQ multiplex PCR; the TCRdb copy retains only in-frame clones and omits some. The sample lists 150,000 to 200,000 clones; more than 70% were seen once. General study results and limits: A later analysis, which compared TCR beta chains of equal frequency, found the HLA-associated ones more clonally expanded. A later analysis reportedly found that, within productive TCRs, an Asian-associated ancestry cluster had fewer N-insertions than the mean observed across the roughly 700 donors.

Trimming took 6 bases from V and 1 from J; bases not matched to a gene: 5. CDR1 is KGHSH, CDR2 LQKENI, per germline. CDR3 length: 14 residues. As for this clone: As yet, its antigen is unknown.

This chain connects TRBV18 to TRBJ1-1; 7 bases match TRBD1. This receptor was obtained from a woman in her thirties or forties in good health and CMV-seronegative. Sequencing was done on a sample of PBMCs. CDR3 protein: CASSRDRQNTEAFF. CDR3 sequence (DNA): TGTGCCAGCTCCCGGGACAGACAGAACACTGAAGCTTTCTTT. Full variable domain (outside the CDR3, taken from reference TRBV18 and TRBJ1-1): NAGVMQNPRHLVRRRGQEARLRCSPMKGHSHVYWYRQLPEEGLKFMVYLQKENIIDESGMPKERFSAEFPKEGPSILRIQQVVRGDSAAYFCASSRDRQNTEAFFGQGTRLTVV.